A selection of T cell receptor beta chains follows, all from one sample in a study of cytomegalovirus exposure and HLA in healthy donors. The method was immunoSEQ multiplex PCR; TCRdb's version includes in-frame clones alone and lacks a portion of them. Of about 180,000 clones detected, 65% to 80% appear once; the ten largest clones hold 3% to 3.5%. What was sequenced was PBMCs. These TCRs come from a woman in her forties or fifties in good health and CMV-seropositive. CDR3s include the opening cysteine and the closing phenylalanine or tryptophan. A D gene is named only where the DNA matches it firmly. Expanded clones are given a class, and other clones once, few, many or no size at all.

TGTGCCAGCAGTGCAGGGTTGGGCGGGGAGCTGTTTTTT CASSAGLGGELFF TRBJ2-2 NA NA TRBV2
TGTGCCAGCAGCTTCACGGGTGGGGCCAACGTCCTGACTTTC CASSFTGGANVLTF TRBJ2-6 NA NA TRBV11-2
TGTGCCAGCAGCTTAGGGGGGCGGACAGATACGCAGTATTTT CASSLGGRTDTQYF TRBJ2-3 NA NA TRBV11-2
TGTGCCAGCAGTTACTCGCAGGGGTACTACGAGCAGTACTTC CASSYSQGYYEQYF TRBJ2-7 NA NA TRBV6-6
TGTGCCACCCGGGGGGGCCTGAACACCGGGGAGCTGTTTTTT CATRGGLNTGELFF TRBJ2-2 few TRBD2 TRBV15
TGTGCCAGTAGCGAATGGGTTTTTGTTGACAGTACAAGCTCCTACGAGCAGTACTTC CASSEWVFVDSTSSYEQYF TRBJ2-7 NA NA TRBV19
TGTGCCAGCAGCGTAGACGGGGGGCTCCAAGAGACCCAGTACTTC CASSVDGGLQETQYF TRBJ2-5 NA NA TRBV9
TGCGCCAGCAGCCTGCGACTAGCGGGGGGCCAAGAGACCCAGTACTTC CASSLRLAGGQETQYF TRBJ2-5 NA TRBD2 TRBV5-1
TGTGCCAGCAGCTTTGGGGCTAGCGGGACTAGTGAGCAGTTCTTC CASSFGASGTSEQFF TRBJ2-1 once TRBD2 TRBV11-1
TGTGCCAGCAACCTCTTCGGGGTTCGGACTGAAGCTTTCTTT CASNLFGVRTEAFF TRBJ1-1 NA NA TRBV2
TGCGCCAGCAGCCAGGCCAACAGGGGTTCTGGCTACACCTTC CASSQANRGSGYTF TRBJ1-2 few TRBD1 TRBV4-3
TGTGCCAGCAGCCCCCCGGGTCACCGATGGACTGAAGCTTTCTTT CASSPPGHRWTEAFF TRBJ1-1 NA NA TRBV7-2
TGTGCCAGCAGCAAAAATCCGGGACAGGATTACAATGAGCAGTTCTTC CASSKNPGQDYNEQFF TRBJ2-1 NA TRBD1 TRBV5-5
TGTGCCAGCAGCTTTCCACAGCATGGCTACACCTTC CASSFPQHGYTF TRBJ1-2 NA NA TRBV7-2
TGTGCCATCAGTCCTACAGGCAGGGAACACGAGCAGTACTTC CAISPTGREHEQYF TRBJ2-7 few NA TRBV10-3
TGTGCCAGCAGCTTAGCTGTCGCAGGGACAGGGGAAGGCTACACCTTC CASSLAVAGTGEGYTF TRBJ1-2 NA TRBD1 TRBV7-9
TGTGCCAGCGGAGGGGATCAGCCCCAGCATTTT CASGGDQPQHF TRBJ1-5 NA NA TRBV9
TGTGCCAGCAGTGGACAGACAGACGTCTATGGCTACACCTTC CASSGQTDVYGYTF TRBJ1-2 NA NA TRBV2
TGTGCCTGGAATGGAGAGGCATCTTTTGGGGCTTTCTTT CAWNGEASFGAFF TRBJ1-1 NA NA TRBV30
TGTGCCAGCAGTGATAACAGACCCAACAGCGAGCAGTACTTC CASSDNRPNSEQYF TRBJ2-7 NA NA TRBV6-1
TGTGCCAGCAGCTTACCCCTGACAGGGGGCCTCACAGATACGCAGTATTTT CASSLPLTGGLTDTQYF TRBJ2-3 NA TRBD1 TRBV5-5
TGCGCCAGCAGCGTCGGGACTAGCGTAGACACCGGGGAGCTGTTTTTT CASSVGTSVDTGELFF TRBJ2-2 NA TRBD2 TRBV5-1
TGTGCCAGCAGCTCCGGTCGGAACACCGGGGAGCTGTTTTTT CASSSGRNTGELFF TRBJ2-2 NA NA TRBV7-2
TGTGCCAGTAGTATCAGTTGGGCGGGAGGGCCCCTGGACAATGAGCAGTTCTTC CASSISWAGGPLDNEQFF TRBJ2-1 NA TRBD2 TRBV19
TGTGCCAGCAGTTCCGGACAGCGGCATGAAGCTTTCTTT CASSSGQRHEAFF TRBJ1-1 NA NA TRBV28
TGTGCTAGTGGTTTGGAACAGGGAACTGAAGCTTTCTTT CASGLEQGTEAFF TRBJ1-1 NA NA TRBV12-5
TGTGCCAGCAGCGGGGGACAGGGTCGCAATGAAAAACTGTTTTTT CASSGGQGRNEKLFF TRBJ1-4 many TRBD1 TRBV11-3
TGTGCCAGCAGCCTTCACAGGGCAATCGGTCAGCCCCAGCATTTT CASSLHRAIGQPQHF TRBJ1-5 NA NA TRBV7-2